This TCR beta chain was captured in a study of breast tumors, draining lymph nodes, adjacent tissues. Study-wide results and caveats: The lymph node origin of tumor T cells was framed as consistent with a hypothesis, not demonstrated.

This clonotype occurred many times. Its antigen is undetermined. MiXCR, run by TCRdb on the multiplex PCR reads, gives a single entry per CDR3 protein. The table has roughly 86,000 distinct CDR3 sequences, about 21% seen once; the top ten hold 2% to 3%. The lymph nodes were axillary draining lymph nodes from breast cancer patients. The CDR3 consists of 13 residues. Trimming cost V 6 bases and J 0 bases, with 12 bases left between them. Germline CDR1 is DFQATT and CDR2 is SNEGSKA (reference sequence). The clonotype comes from a female donor with breast cancer. Some clones in this sample may be carry-over from other donors' samples. The sample was axillary lymph node tissue. The chain couples TRBV20-1 to TRBJ2-7; possible D gene TRBD1, 5 bases. CDR3 nucleotides: TGCAGTGCCGCTCGACAGAGCTCCTACGAGCAGTACTTC. This codes for CSAARQSSYEQYF.